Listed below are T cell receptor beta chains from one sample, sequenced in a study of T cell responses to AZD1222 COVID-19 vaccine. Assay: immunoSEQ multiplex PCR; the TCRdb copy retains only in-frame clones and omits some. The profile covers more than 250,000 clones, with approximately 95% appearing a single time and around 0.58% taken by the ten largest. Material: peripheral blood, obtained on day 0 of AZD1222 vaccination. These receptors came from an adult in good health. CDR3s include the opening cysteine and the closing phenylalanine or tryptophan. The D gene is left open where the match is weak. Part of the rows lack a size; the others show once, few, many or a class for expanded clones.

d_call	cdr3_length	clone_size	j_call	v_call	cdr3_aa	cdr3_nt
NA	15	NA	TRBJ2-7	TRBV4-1	CASSQTGLLSYEQYF	TGCGCCAGCAGCCAGACGGGACTCCTATCCTACGAGCAGTACTTC
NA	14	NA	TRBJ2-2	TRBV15	CATSTDLGTGELFF	TGTGCCACCAGCACCGATTTGGGCACCGGGGAGCTGTTTTTT
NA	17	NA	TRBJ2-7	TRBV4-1	CASSQFVRSDFSYEQYF	TGCGCCAGCAGCCAATTCGTCCGTAGCGATTTCTCCTACGAGCAGTACTTC
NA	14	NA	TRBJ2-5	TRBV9	CASSGGGTGKTQYF	TGTGCCAGCAGCGGGGGCGGGACGGGAAAGACCCAGTACTTC
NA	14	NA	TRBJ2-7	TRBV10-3	CAITDRDSNYEQYF	TGTGCCATCACCGACCGGGACTCAAACTACGAGCAGTACTTC
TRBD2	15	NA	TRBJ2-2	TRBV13	CASTFGRAGTGELFF	TGTGCCAGCACGTTCGGGAGGGCCGGGACCGGGGAGCTGTTTTTT
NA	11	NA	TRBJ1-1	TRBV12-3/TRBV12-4	CATHQNTEAFF	TGTGCCACCCACCAGAACACTGAAGCTTTCTTT
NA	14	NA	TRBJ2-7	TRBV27	CASSPGQGPYEQYF	TGTGCCAGCAGTCCCGGCCAGGGCCCCTACGAGCAGTACTTC
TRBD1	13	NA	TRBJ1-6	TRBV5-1	CASREGGDSPLHF	TGCGCCAGCAGAGAAGGGGGCGATTCACCCCTCCACTTT
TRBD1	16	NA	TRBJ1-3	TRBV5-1	CASSRQGSLSGNTIYF	TGCGCCAGCAGCCGACAGGGGTCCCTCTCTGGAAACACCATATATTTT
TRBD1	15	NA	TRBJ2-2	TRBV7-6	CASSYRTGGTGELFF	TGTGCCAGCAGTTACCGGACAGGCGGCACCGGGGAGCTGTTTTTT
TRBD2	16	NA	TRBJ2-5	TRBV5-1	CASSTGLAGLQETQYF	TGCGCCAGCAGCACCGGACTAGCGGGGCTACAAGAGACCCAGTACTTC
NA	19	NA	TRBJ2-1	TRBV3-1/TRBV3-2	CASSRTWAQGDSSYNEQFF	TGTGCCAGCAGCCGTACATGGGCGCAGGGAGATAGCTCCTACAATGAGCAGTTCTTC
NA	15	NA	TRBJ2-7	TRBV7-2	CASSLARWGIDEQYF	TGTGCCAGCAGCTTAGCGCGTTGGGGGATCGACGAGCAGTACTTC
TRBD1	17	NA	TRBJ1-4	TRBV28	CASSSAPGTATNEKLFF	TGTGCCAGCAGTTCCGCCCCGGGGACAGCAACTAATGAAAAACTGTTTTTT
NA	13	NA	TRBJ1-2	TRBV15	CATSVGTDYGYTF	TGTGCCACCAGCGTAGGGACGGACTATGGCTACACCTTC
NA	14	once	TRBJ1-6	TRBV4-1	CASSQAGYNSPLHF	TGCGCCAGCAGCCAAGCGGGGTATAATTCACCCCTCCACTTT
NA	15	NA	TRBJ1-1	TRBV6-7	CASSGGVCLDTEAFF	TGTGCCAGCAGTGGAGGGGTGTGTTTGGACACTGAAGCTTTCTTT
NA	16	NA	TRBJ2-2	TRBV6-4	CASTPSPDGNTGELFF	TGTGCCAGCACCCCTTCACCAGACGGGAACACCGGGGAGCTGTTTTTT
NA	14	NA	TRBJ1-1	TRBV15	CATSRDSLMSEAFF	TGTGCCACCAGCAGAGATTCGCTGATGAGTGAAGCTTTCTTT
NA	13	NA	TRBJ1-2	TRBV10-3	CAITGTDNYGYTF	TGTGCCATCACCGGGACGGATAACTATGGCTACACCTTC
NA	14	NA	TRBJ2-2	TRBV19	CASQGGTNTGELFF	TGTGCCTCCCAAGGGGGGACCAACACCGGGGAGCTGTTTTTT
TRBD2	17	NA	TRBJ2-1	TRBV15	CATSRGLAGGLYNEQFF	TGTGCCACCAGCAGGGGACTAGCGGGGGGGCTTTACAATGAGCAGTTCTTC
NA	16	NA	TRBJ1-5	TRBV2	CASTRGRRGIGQPQHF	TGTGCCAGCACCCGCGGCCGCAGGGGAATCGGTCAGCCCCAGCATTTT
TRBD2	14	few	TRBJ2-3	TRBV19	CASKDSGSTDTQYF	TGTGCCAGTAAAGATAGCGGGAGCACAGATACGCAGTATTTT
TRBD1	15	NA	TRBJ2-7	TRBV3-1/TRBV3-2	CASSQGTGDSYEQYF	TGTGCCAGCAGCCAAGGGACAGGGGACTCCTACGAGCAGTACTTC